The 10 T cell receptor beta chains below come from one sample, sequenced in a study of blood T cell repertoires in COVID-19 (TCRdb year 2020). The library was produced with the immunoSEQ multiplex PCR assay. TCRdb holds this immuneACCESS table with in-frame rearrangements only. Some clones are missing; in checked studies, unresolved V genes explain under half, and the rest has no known cause. The sample table records tens of thousands of clones; under 90% of these occur just once. The top ten hold over 1.5% of the sample. Material: peripheral blood. The origin of the receptors is a man aged 60 to 75 with COVID-19, enrolled during active disease.

CDR3 protein: CASSPDRESNYGYTF. DNA for the CDR3: TGTGCCAGCAGCCCGGACAGGGAAAGTAACTATGGCTACACCTTC. The chain carries TRBV7-2 and TRBJ1-2, with TRBD1 identical over 8 bases. V lost 5 bases and J lost 1; bases outside the gene matches: 6. The CDR3 covers 15 residues. Germline V gives CDR1 SGHTA, CDR2 FQGNSA.

The chain couples TRBV4-2 to TRBJ1-1; D perhaps matches TRBD1 (5 bases). Trimming took 1 base from V and 0 from J, leaving 12 bases between them. Germline V gene data show CDR1 as LGHNA and CDR2 as YNFKEQ. The CDR3 loop spans 16 amino acids. CDR3 residues: CASSQGPRVMNTEAFF. In DNA, the CDR3 is TGTGCCAGCAGCCAAGGGCCCAGGGTAATGAACACTGAAGCTTTCTTT.

CDR3 bases: TGTGCCAGCAGCTTCTACCGATACAGCGGGGAGCTGTTTTTT. Translated, it gives CASSFYRYSGELFF. The genes are TRBV5-5 and TRBJ2-2; D not certain. Trimming left V 2 bases short and J 7 bases short, with 12 bases between. The CDR3 is 14 amino acids. CDR1 is SGHKS, CDR2 YYEKEE, per germline (reference sequence).

With respect to this clone: The same CDR3 arises from other DNA sequences in this sample as well. The V call is TRBV30, the J call TRBJ1-4; 7 bases fit TRBD1. Germline loops: CDR1 GTSNPN, CDR2 SVGIG (reference sequence). V lost 3 bases, J lost 7 bases, and 5 bases stayed unmatched. The CDR3 is made up of 13 amino acids. CDR3 DNA: TGTGCCTGGAGCAGACAGGGAGGTGAAAAACTGTTTTTT. Its protein is CAWSRQGGEKLFF.

This chain uses TRBV5-4 with TRBJ2-7; a weak D match, TRBD2 (5 bases). This CDR3 has 15 residues. V was clipped by 4 bases and J by 0 bases, with 14 bases between them. Germline V CDR1 and CDR2: SGHNT, YYREEE (reference sequence). The DNA of the CDR3 is TGTGCCAGCAGCACCAGGACGGGAAGCTCCTACGAGCAGTACTTC. This translates into CASSTRTGSSYEQYF.

The chain combines TRBV5-6 with TRBJ1-5; D uncertain. The CDR3 has 12 residues. Germline CDR1 and CDR2: SGHDT and YYEEEE. Trimming left V 1 base short and J 6 bases short, with 5 bases between. The CDR3 DNA follows: TGTGCCAGCAGCTTGTTCGGTCAGCCCCAGCATTTT. This codes for CASSLFGQPQHF.

This clone was seen only a few times. V and J are TRBV6-5 and TRBJ2-3, with TRBD1 as a possible D gene (6 bases). Between the trimmed V and J ends, which lost 7 bases and 6 bases, there was a span of 17 bases. CDR1 is MNHEY, CDR2 SVGAGI, per germline. The CDR3 totals 14 residues. The CDR3 loop is CASTQGWQVDTQYF. CDR3 bases: TGTGCCAGCACCCAGGGGTGGCAAGTGGATACGCAGTATTTT.

The chain uses TRBV10-3 and TRBJ2-3, with D perhaps matching TRBD1 (5 bases). Germline V gives CDR1 ENHRY, CDR2 SYGVKD. CDR3 length: 12 amino acids. The V end was cut by 3 bases, the J end by 6 bases, with 7 bases between. The CDR3, as DNA: TGTGCCATCAGTGAAGGGGCGGATACGCAGTATTTT. It encodes CAISEGADTQYF.

This rearrangement joins TRBV2 to TRBJ2-4, with TRBD2 matching 12 bases. In germline, CDR1 is SNHLY, CDR2 FYNNEI. The length of the CDR3 is 15 residues. Germline trimming cut 7 bases from V and 7 bases from J; bases unmatched to any gene: 8. CDR3: CASTRLAGVGNIQYF. The CDR3 nucleotides are TGTGCCAGCACCCGACTAGCGGGAGTCGGGAACATTCAGTACTTC.

As concerns this clone: This sample includes further DNA sequences coding for the same CDR3. The chain carries TRBV4-2 and TRBJ1-2, with D uncertain. The CDR3 has 16 residues. Trimming took off 0 bases at V and 0 bases at J, with 11 bases between the two ends. Germline assignment: CDR1 LGHNA and CDR2 YNFKEQ. This CDR3 is CASSQDKNSANYGYTF. The CDR3 nucleotides read TGTGCCAGCAGCCAAGATAAGAATTCGGCTAACTATGGCTACACCTTC.